These T cell receptor beta chains were read from a single sample in a study of blood T cell repertoires in COVID-19. TCRdb's copy holds only in-frame clones and misses some; the assay was immunoSEQ multiplex PCR. The sample records roughly 150,000 clones, around four fifths being singletons. The sequenced material came from PBMCs or T cells enriched from blood (not recorded which). These receptors originate from a woman in her thirties or forties who had recovered from COVID-19. Both conserved end residues are part of each CDR3. The order of the fields is clone size, D gene, V gene, J gene, CDR3 DNA, CDR3 protein. D genes are given only for firm matches. Not all rows give a size; the values are once, few, many and, for expanded clones, a class.

abundance: NA
d_gene: NA
v_gene: TRBV30
j_gene: TRBJ1-1
CDR3nt: TGTGCCTGGAGTGTAGGGACAACAACCATCAACACTGAAGCTTTCTTT
CDR3aa: CAWSVGTTTINTEAFF

abundance: NA
d_gene: TRBD1
v_gene: TRBV2
j_gene: TRBJ2-1
CDR3nt: TGTGCCAGCAGTTACCGGGACAGGTCATACAATGAGCAGTTCTTC
CDR3aa: CASSYRDRSYNEQFF

abundance: NA
d_gene: TRBD1
v_gene: TRBV5-8
j_gene: TRBJ2-3
CDR3nt: TGTGCCAGCAGCGCCTACAGGGGTCGAGGGCAGTATTTT
CDR3aa: CASSAYRGRGQYF

abundance: NA
d_gene: TRBD1
v_gene: TRBV19
j_gene: TRBJ1-2
CDR3nt: TGTGCCAGTAGTACAGGACAGGGGCTGAGGAGCTATGGCTACACCTTC
CDR3aa: CASSTGQGLRSYGYTF

abundance: NA
d_gene: TRBD2
v_gene: TRBV9
j_gene: TRBJ2-1
CDR3nt: TGTGCCAGCAGCGCCTATCTAGCGGGAGAGAATAATGAGCAGTTCTTC
CDR3aa: CASSAYLAGENNEQFF

abundance: NA
d_gene: NA
v_gene: TRBV11-2
j_gene: TRBJ1-3
CDR3nt: TGTGCCAGCAGCCTCAGGGGTGGAAACACCATATATTTT
CDR3aa: CASSLRGGNTIYF

abundance: NA
d_gene: NA
v_gene: TRBV4-1
j_gene: TRBJ2-1
CDR3nt: TGCGCCAGCAGCCAAGCGTTCGCGTCGAGGGTCAATGAGCAGTTCTTC
CDR3aa: CASSQAFASRVNEQFF

abundance: NA
d_gene: TRBD2
v_gene: TRBV27
j_gene: TRBJ2-1
CDR3nt: TGTGCCAGCGCTAGCGGGAGCAATGAGCAGTTCTTC
CDR3aa: CASASGSNEQFF

abundance: NA
d_gene: TRBD2
v_gene: TRBV5-1
j_gene: TRBJ2-7
CDR3nt: TGCGCCAGCAGCTTGGCCCCAACGGGAGGGCCTGAAGAGCAGTACTTC
CDR3aa: CASSLAPTGGPEEQYF

abundance: NA
d_gene: NA
v_gene: TRBV12-3/TRBV12-4
j_gene: TRBJ1-1
CDR3nt: TGTGCCAGCAGTTTGTCCTACACTGAAGCTTTCTTT
CDR3aa: CASSLSYTEAFF

abundance: NA
d_gene: NA
v_gene: TRBV5-5
j_gene: TRBJ2-3
CDR3nt: TGTGCCAGCAGCTACCAGGGACTGCCTGGCACAGATACGCAGTATTTT
CDR3aa: CASSYQGLPGTDTQYF

abundance: NA
d_gene: NA
v_gene: TRBV2
j_gene: TRBJ2-1
CDR3nt: TGTGCCAGCAGTGAAGAGAACAGAAGCTCCTACAATGAGCAGTTCTTC
CDR3aa: CASSEENRSSYNEQFF

abundance: NA
d_gene: TRBD2
v_gene: TRBV11-2
j_gene: TRBJ2-2
CDR3nt: TGTGCCAGCAGCTCCAATTGGGAGGGCGGGGAGCTGTTTTTT
CDR3aa: CASSSNWEGGELFF

abundance: NA
d_gene: TRBD1
v_gene: TRBV27
j_gene: TRBJ2-2
CDR3nt: TGTGCCAGCAGTTTCACAGGGGGTTTGGCCGGGGAGCTGTTTTTT
CDR3aa: CASSFTGGLAGELFF

abundance: NA
d_gene: NA
v_gene: TRBV19
j_gene: TRBJ1-2
CDR3nt: TGTGCCAGTGTACCCGGCGACAAGGTCGACTATGGCTACACCTTC
CDR3aa: CASVPGDKVDYGYTF

abundance: NA
d_gene: NA
v_gene: TRBV29-1
j_gene: TRBJ2-7
CDR3nt: TGCAGCGTTTATAGCGTATCCAGGGGTTATAACGAGCAGTACTTC
CDR3aa: CSVYSVSRGYNEQYF

abundance: few
d_gene: NA
v_gene: TRBV19
j_gene: TRBJ1-1
CDR3nt: TGTGCCAGTAGGGGGGACGGGAGGAGGATCACTGAAGCTTTCTTT
CDR3aa: CASRGDGRRITEAFF

abundance: NA
d_gene: NA
v_gene: TRBV4-1
j_gene: TRBJ1-2
CDR3nt: TGCGCCAGCAGCCAAGATTGGGGGGCTAACTATGGCTACACCTTC
CDR3aa: CASSQDWGANYGYTF

abundance: NA
d_gene: TRBD2
v_gene: TRBV7-8
j_gene: TRBJ2-5
CDR3nt: TGTGCCAGCAGCCCCAGCGGGAGGGCCTTCGGGGAGACCCAGTACTTC
CDR3aa: CASSPSGRAFGETQYF

abundance: NA
d_gene: TRBD1
v_gene: TRBV11-2
j_gene: TRBJ1-1
CDR3nt: TGTGCCAGCAGGATGGGACAGGGGAATGGTGGAAACGGGGAAGCTTTCTTT
CDR3aa: CASRMGQGNGGNGEAFF

abundance: NA
d_gene: NA
v_gene: TRBV15
j_gene: TRBJ1-2
CDR3nt: TGTGCCACCAGCAGAGCAATACGGGAGTCATGGCACTATGGCTACACCTTC
CDR3aa: CATSRAIRESWHYGYTF

abundance: NA
d_gene: TRBD2
v_gene: TRBV24-1
j_gene: TRBJ2-3
CDR3nt: TGTGCCACCAGTGATTCGGGAGGGACTTACACAGATACGCAGTATTTT
CDR3aa: CATSDSGGTYTDTQYF

abundance: once
d_gene: NA
v_gene: TRBV2
j_gene: TRBJ1-2
CDR3nt: TGTGCCAGCAGTCTCGAAGGAGATAACTATGGCTACACCTTC
CDR3aa: CASSLEGDNYGYTF

abundance: few
d_gene: NA
v_gene: TRBV27
j_gene: TRBJ1-5
CDR3nt: TGTGCCAGCAGTACTTTCAATCAGCCCCAGCATTTT
CDR3aa: CASSTFNQPQHF

abundance: NA
d_gene: NA
v_gene: TRBV9
j_gene: TRBJ1-4
CDR3nt: TGTGCCAGCAGCGTAGGTAGGGGGACGTTGTCTGAAAAACTGTTTTTT
CDR3aa: CASSVGRGTLSEKLFF

abundance: once
d_gene: TRBD1
v_gene: TRBV25-1
j_gene: TRBJ2-3
CDR3nt: TGTGCCAGCAGCGGACAGGGCACAGATACGCAGTATTTT
CDR3aa: CASSGQGTDTQYF

abundance: once
d_gene: TRBD2
v_gene: TRBV7-7
j_gene: TRBJ2-3
CDR3nt: TGTGCTAGCAGCGAGGGGACTAGCGGGGGGAAAGATACGCAGTATTTT
CDR3aa: CASSEGTSGGKDTQYF

abundance: NA
d_gene: NA
v_gene: TRBV7-8
j_gene: TRBJ2-2
CDR3nt: TGTGCCAGCAGCTTCACTAGACTCACCGGGGAGCTGTTTTTT
CDR3aa: CASSFTRLTGELFF

abundance: NA
d_gene: TRBD1
v_gene: TRBV5-6
j_gene: TRBJ2-2
CDR3nt: TGTGCCAGCAGCAACACAGGGGGCTCTTACACCGGGGAGCTGTTTTTT
CDR3aa: CASSNTGGSYTGELFF

abundance: NA
d_gene: TRBD2
v_gene: TRBV10-3
j_gene: TRBJ2-3
CDR3nt: TGTGCCATCAGCTCTAGCGGGAACGCAGATACGCAGTATTTT
CDR3aa: CAISSSGNADTQYF

abundance: NA
d_gene: TRBD1
v_gene: TRBV5-1
j_gene: TRBJ2-7
CDR3nt: TGCGCCAGCAGCTTTCAGGGACAGGGGGCTTACGAGCAGTACTTC
CDR3aa: CASSFQGQGAYEQYF

abundance: few
d_gene: NA
v_gene: TRBV29-1
j_gene: TRBJ1-1
CDR3nt: TGCAGCGTTGGGGGGGTCATGAACACTGAAGCTTTCTTT
CDR3aa: CSVGGVMNTEAFF

abundance: NA
d_gene: TRBD1
v_gene: TRBV3-1/TRBV3-2
j_gene: TRBJ2-3
CDR3nt: TGTGCCAGCAGCCAACCCGGACAGGTCCCCACAGATACGCAGTATTTT
CDR3aa: CASSQPGQVPTDTQYF

abundance: NA
d_gene: NA
v_gene: TRBV5-1
j_gene: TRBJ1-2
CDR3nt: TGCGCCAGCAGCTTGGCCAGGGCTCACGGGGGGTATGGCTACACCTTC
CDR3aa: CASSLARAHGGYGYTF

abundance: once
d_gene: NA
v_gene: TRBV30
j_gene: TRBJ1-6
CDR3nt: TGTGCCTGGCGGGGGGGAATTAGGGATAATTCACCCCTCCACTTT
CDR3aa: CAWRGGIRDNSPLHF

abundance: NA
d_gene: TRBD1
v_gene: TRBV4-1
j_gene: TRBJ1-3
CDR3nt: TGCGCCAGCAGCCAAGTTATGAAAGGGGGCCTTGGAAACACCATATATTTT
CDR3aa: CASSQVMKGGLGNTIYF

abundance: NA
d_gene: NA
v_gene: TRBV4-1
j_gene: TRBJ2-7
CDR3nt: TGCGCCAGCAGCCGAGCGTCGGGACTTGCCTCCTACGAGCAGTACTTC
CDR3aa: CASSRASGLASYEQYF

abundance: NA
d_gene: TRBD1
v_gene: TRBV27
j_gene: TRBJ2-1
CDR3nt: TGTGCCAGCAGTTTAAATGGACAGGCAGTCAATGAGCAGTTCTTC
CDR3aa: CASSLNGQAVNEQFF

abundance: NA
d_gene: TRBD1
v_gene: TRBV2
j_gene: TRBJ1-5
CDR3nt: TGTGCCAGCAGTAGTCCAGGGGGACATCAGCCCCAGCATTTT
CDR3aa: CASSSPGGHQPQHF

abundance: NA
d_gene: NA
v_gene: TRBV7-3
j_gene: TRBJ1-2
CDR3nt: TGTGCCAGCAGCTTAAGCGGATATAACTATGGCTACACCTTC
CDR3aa: CASSLSGYNYGYTF

abundance: NA
d_gene: NA
v_gene: TRBV6-5
j_gene: TRBJ1-3
CDR3nt: TGTGCCAGCAGTTGGACAGAGAAAAACACCATATATTTT
CDR3aa: CASSWTEKNTIYF

abundance: NA
d_gene: TRBD1
v_gene: TRBV19
j_gene: TRBJ2-2
CDR3nt: TGTGCCACTACTACCCTCACCACAGGGGTGCCCGGGGAGCTGTTTTTT
CDR3aa: CATTTLTTGVPGELFF

abundance: NA
d_gene: TRBD1
v_gene: TRBV11-3
j_gene: TRBJ2-7
CDR3nt: TGTGCCAGCAGCCCGAACGACAGGGGCGAGCAGTACTTC
CDR3aa: CASSPNDRGEQYF

abundance: NA
d_gene: NA
v_gene: TRBV7-2
j_gene: TRBJ1-2
CDR3nt: TGTGCCAGCAGCTCACAGAATAACTATGGCTACACCTTC
CDR3aa: CASSSQNNYGYTF